There are a few counts of the clone carrying this T cell receptor (beta chain). Its target is not known. The CDR3 runs to 15 residues. The ends lost 4 bases at V and 1 base at J; junction bases unmatched: 4. Germline V gene sequence: CDR1 MGHRA, CDR2 YSYEKL. This sample is drawn from a study of blood T cells in healthy people across ages. Study as a whole: Template switching caught about one barcoded beta molecule for each two T cells. Study results and limitations: There were more naive CD4+ cells and higher diversity in long-lived donors than in aged donors.

No fewer than 6 million PBMCs went into each sample. Primed by a sample-barcoded 5' primer and a J-beta primer mix, a second PCR proceeded for 7 to 11 cycles. A 12-random-nucleotide template-switch adaptor tagged each cDNA molecule. TCRdb ran MiXCR on the 5' RACE reads and lists one entry per CDR3 protein. The sample includes about 680,000 distinct CDR3 sequences, about 52% of them seen just once. V gene TRBV4-1 combines with J gene TRBJ2-7, with 10 bases fitting TRBD2. The sequencing input was blood. This TCR derives from a woman aged 55-69 years in good health. CDR3 amino acids: CASSPGLAVSYEQYF. The CDR3 DNA reads TGCGCCAGCAGCCCAGGACTAGCGGTATCCTACGAGCAGTACTTC.